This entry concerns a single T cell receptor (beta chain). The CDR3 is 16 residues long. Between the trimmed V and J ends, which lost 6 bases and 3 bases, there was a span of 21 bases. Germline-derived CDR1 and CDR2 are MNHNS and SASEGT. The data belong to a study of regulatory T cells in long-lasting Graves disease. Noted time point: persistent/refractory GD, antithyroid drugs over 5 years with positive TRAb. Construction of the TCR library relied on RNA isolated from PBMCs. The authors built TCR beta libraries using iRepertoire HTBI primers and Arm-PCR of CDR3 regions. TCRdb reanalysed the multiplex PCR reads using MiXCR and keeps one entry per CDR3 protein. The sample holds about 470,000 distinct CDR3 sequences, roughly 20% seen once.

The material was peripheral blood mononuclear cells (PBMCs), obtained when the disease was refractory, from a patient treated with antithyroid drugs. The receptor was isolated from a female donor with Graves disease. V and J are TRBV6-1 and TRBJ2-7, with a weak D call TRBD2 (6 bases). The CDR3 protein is CASRNTGVAVNYEQYF. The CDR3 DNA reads TGTGCCAGCAGGAACACGGGAGTAGCGGTAAACTACGAGCAGTACTTC.